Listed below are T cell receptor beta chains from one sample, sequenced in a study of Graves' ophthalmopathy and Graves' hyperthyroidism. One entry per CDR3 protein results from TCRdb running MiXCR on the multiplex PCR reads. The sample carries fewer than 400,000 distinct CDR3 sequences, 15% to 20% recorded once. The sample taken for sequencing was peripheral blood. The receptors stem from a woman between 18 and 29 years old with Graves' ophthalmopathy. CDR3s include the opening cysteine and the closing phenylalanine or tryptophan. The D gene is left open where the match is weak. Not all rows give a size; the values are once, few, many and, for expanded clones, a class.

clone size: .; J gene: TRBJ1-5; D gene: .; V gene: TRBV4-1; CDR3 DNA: TGCGCCAGCAGACCCAGGGTCGGGCCCCAGCATTTT; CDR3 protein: CASRPRVGPQHF
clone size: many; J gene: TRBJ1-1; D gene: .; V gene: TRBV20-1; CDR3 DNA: TGCAGTGCTAGGCGACATGGGAGGGGCTTGAACACTGAAGCTTTCTTT; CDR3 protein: CSARRHGRGLNTEAFF
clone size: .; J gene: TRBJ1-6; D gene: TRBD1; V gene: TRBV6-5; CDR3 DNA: TGTGCCAGCAGTTTCGGGACAGGGGGCTCCGTTTCACCCCTCCACTTT; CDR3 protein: CASSFGTGGSVSPLHF
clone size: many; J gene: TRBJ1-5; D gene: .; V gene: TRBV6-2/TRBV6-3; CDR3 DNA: TGTGCCAGCAGTTACCCGGTGCTGCCCCAGCATTTT; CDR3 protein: CASSYPVLPQHF
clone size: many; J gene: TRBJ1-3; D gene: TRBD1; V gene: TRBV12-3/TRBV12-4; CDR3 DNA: TGTGCCAGCAGCCGGGACAGCAGGGACACCATATATTTT; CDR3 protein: CASSRDSRDTIYF
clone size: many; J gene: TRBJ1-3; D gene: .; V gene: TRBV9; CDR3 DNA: TGTGCCAGCAGCCCAGGCGTTGGATTCTCTGGAAACACCATATATTTT; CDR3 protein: CASSPGVGFSGNTIYF
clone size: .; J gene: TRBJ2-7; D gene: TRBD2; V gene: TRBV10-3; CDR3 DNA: TGTGCCATCATGGGGAGGGCTAGCGGTCCTTACGAGCAGTACTTC; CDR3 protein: CAIMGRASGPYEQYF
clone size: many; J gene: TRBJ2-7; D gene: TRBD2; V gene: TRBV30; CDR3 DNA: TGTGCCTGGGAGCGGGACGGTGGGGAGCAGTACTTC; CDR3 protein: CAWERDGGEQYF
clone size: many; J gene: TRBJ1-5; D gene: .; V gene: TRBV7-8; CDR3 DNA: TGTGCCAGCAGCACCCGAACGGGGGTCGGCGGACAGCCCCAGCATTTT; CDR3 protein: CASSTRTGVGGQPQHF
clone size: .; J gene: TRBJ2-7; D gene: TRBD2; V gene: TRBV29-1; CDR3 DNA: TGCAGCGTTAATCTAGCGGAAACGCTAAGCTCCTACGAGCAGTACTTC; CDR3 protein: CSVNLAETLSSYEQYF
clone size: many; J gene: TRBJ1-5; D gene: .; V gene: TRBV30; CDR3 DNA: TGTGCCTGGAGCATTGGGACCGTTAATCAGCCCCAGCATTTT; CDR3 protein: CAWSIGTVNQPQHF
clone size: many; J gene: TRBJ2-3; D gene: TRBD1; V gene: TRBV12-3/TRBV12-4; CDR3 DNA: TGTGCCAGCAGTTTCAGCGGGACAGGGTACGCAGATACGCAGTATTTT; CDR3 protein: CASSFSGTGYADTQYF
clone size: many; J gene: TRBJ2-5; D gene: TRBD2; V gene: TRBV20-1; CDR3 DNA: TGCAGTGCTAGTAGGGGCCCTAGCGGGGGGGCCAAGGAAGAGACCCAGTACTTC; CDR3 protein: CSASRGPSGGAKEETQYF
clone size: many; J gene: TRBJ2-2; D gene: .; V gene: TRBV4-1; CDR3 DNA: TGCGCCAGCAGCCAAGGGCCAACGAGGGAGCTGTTTTTT; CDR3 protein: CASSQGPTRELFF
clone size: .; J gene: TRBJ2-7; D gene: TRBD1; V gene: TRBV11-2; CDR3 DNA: TGTGCCAGCAGCTTTCTTCCCACCGGGACAGGGGCCTACGAGCAGTACTTC; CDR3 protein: CASSFLPTGTGAYEQYF
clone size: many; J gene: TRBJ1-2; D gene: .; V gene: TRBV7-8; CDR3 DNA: TGTGCCAGCAGCTTAGAGACGGGGGGCTACACCTTC; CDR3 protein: CASSLETGGYTF
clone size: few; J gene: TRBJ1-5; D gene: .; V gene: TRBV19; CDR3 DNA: TGTGCCAGTAGTGCCCAATCGGGGGATCAGCCCCAGCATTTT; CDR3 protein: CASSAQSGDQPQHF
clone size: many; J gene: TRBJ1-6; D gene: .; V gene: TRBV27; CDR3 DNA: TGTGCCAGCAGCAGCTCCTATAATTCACCCCTCCACTTT; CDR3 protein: CASSSSYNSPLHF
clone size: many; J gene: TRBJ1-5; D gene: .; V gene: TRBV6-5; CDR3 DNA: TGTGCCAGCAGTTACCCCCTGACAGGTGTCAATCAGCCCCAGCATTTT; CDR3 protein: CASSYPLTGVNQPQHF
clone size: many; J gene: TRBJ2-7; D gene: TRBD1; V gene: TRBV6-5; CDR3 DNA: TGTGCCAGCAGACGCGAAGGTGTTGGACAGGGGGCCTACGAGCAGTACTTC; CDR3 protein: CASRREGVGQGAYEQYF
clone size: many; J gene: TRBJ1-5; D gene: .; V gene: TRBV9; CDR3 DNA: TGTGCCAGCAGCGTAGCTAGTGGGGGCAATCAGCCCCAGCATTTT; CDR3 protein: CASSVASGGNQPQHF
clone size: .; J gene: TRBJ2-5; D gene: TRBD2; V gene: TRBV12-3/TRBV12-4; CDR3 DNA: TGTGCCAGCAGCCCCACTAGCGGGGAACAAGAGACCCAGTACTTC; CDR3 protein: CASSPTSGEQETQYF
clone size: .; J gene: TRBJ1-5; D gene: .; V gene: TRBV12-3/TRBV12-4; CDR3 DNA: TGTGCCAGCACGGGTCTGAGCAATCAGCCCCAGCATTTT; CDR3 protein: CASTGLSNQPQHF
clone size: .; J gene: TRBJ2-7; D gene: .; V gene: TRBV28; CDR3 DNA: TGTGCCAGCAGTTCTAAGGCTGTGCGGTCCCCCTACGAGCAGTACTTC; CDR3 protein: CASSSKAVRSPYEQYF
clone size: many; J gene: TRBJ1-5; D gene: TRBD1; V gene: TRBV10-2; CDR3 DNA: TGCGCCAGCCGGGACAGCTCCCAGCCCCAGCATTTT; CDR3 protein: CASRDSSQPQHF
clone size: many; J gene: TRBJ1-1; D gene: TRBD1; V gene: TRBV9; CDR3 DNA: TGTGCCAGCAGCCTCCGGGACAGGGACGCTGAAGCTTTCTTT; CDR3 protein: CASSLRDRDAEAFF
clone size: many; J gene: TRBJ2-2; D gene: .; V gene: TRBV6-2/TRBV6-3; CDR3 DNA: TGTGCCAACAGTTACAGTGCGAACACCGGGGAGCTGTTTTTT; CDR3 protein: CANSYSANTGELFF
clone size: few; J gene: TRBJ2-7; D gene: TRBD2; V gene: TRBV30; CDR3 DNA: TGTGCCTGGAGAGGAGCGGGGAGGGGCTACGAGCAGTACTTC; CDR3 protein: CAWRGAGRGYEQYF
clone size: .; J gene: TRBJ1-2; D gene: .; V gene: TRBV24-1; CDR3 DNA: TGTGCCACCAGTGCGGAAGGTTGCGCCTATGGCTACACCTTC; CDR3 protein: CATSAEGCAYGYTF
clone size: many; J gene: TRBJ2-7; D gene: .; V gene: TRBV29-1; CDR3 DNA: TGCAGCGTTGATAGGGGTCGGGACGAGCAGTACTTC; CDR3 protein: CSVDRGRDEQYF
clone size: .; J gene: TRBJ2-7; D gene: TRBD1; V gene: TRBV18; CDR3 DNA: TGTGCCAGCTCACCACTCGCCCAGGGGGTCGGTGAGCAGTACTTC; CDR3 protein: CASSPLAQGVGEQYF
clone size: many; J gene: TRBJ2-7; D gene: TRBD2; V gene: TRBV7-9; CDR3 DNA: TGTGCCAGCAGCTCCCCGGGACTAGCGGGAGTTGAGCAGTACTTC; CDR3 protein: CASSSPGLAGVEQYF
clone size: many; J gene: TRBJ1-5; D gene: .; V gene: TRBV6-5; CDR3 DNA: TGTGCCAGCAGGGGGGATCTACGGGGACGGAATCAGCCCCAGCATTTT; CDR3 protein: CASRGDLRGRNQPQHF
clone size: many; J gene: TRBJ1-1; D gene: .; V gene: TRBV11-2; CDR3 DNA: TGTGCCAGCAGCTTAGATCGGTATTACACTGAAGCTTTCTTT; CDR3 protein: CASSLDRYYTEAFF
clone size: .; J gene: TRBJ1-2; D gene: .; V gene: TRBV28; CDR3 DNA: TGTGCCAGCAGTTTTGGGGTCGGTGCTAACTATGGCTACACCTTC; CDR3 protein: CASSFGVGANYGYTF
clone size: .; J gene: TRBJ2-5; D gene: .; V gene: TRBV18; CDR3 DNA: TGTGCCAGCTCACCACCGGAAGGGTCCCAAGAGACCCAGTACTTC; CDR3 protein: CASSPPEGSQETQYF
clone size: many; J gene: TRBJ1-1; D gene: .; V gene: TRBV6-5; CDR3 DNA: TGTGCCAGCAGTTTAAAGGAAGCATACACTGAAGCTTTCTTT; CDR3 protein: CASSLKEAYTEAFF
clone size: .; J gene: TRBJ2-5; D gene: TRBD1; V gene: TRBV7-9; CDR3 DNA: TGTGCCAGCAGCTCCGCGGGACAGGACCAAGAGACCCAGTACTTC; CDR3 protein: CASSSAGQDQETQYF
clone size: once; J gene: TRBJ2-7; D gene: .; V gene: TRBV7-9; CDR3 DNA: TGTGCCAGCAGCAATAGCTCATCCTACGAGCAGTACTTC; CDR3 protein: CASSNSSSYEQYF
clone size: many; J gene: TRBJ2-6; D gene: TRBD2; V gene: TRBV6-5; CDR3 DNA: TGTGCCAGCAGACCCCTGTTCCTAGCGGGAAGCTCTGGGGCCAACGTCCTGACTTTC; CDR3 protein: CASRPLFLAGSSGANVLTF
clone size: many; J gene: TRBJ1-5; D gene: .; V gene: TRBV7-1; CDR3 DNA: TGTGCCAGCAGCTCATACAGGGCCGGGGGAGATGCTTTCGGCAATCAGCCCCAGCATTTT; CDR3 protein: CASSSYRAGGDAFGNQPQHF
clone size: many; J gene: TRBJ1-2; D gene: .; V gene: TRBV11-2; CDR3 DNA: TGTGCCAGCAGCCTAATCAGGGCTAACTATGGCTACACCTTC; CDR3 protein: CASSLIRANYGYTF
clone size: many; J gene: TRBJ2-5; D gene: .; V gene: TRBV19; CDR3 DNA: TGTGCCAGTAACCAATTGAGAGGAGAGACCCAGTACTTC; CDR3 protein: CASNQLRGETQYF
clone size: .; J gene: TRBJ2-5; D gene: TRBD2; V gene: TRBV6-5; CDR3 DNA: TGTGCCAGCAGTTACTCTTCTGGGGGGGAGGGCCGGGAGACCCAGTACTTC; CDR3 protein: CASSYSSGGEGRETQYF
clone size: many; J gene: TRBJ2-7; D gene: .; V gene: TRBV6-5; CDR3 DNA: TGTGCCAGCAGCCGCACGCGAGGGCCCCACGAGCAGTACTTC; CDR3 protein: CASSRTRGPHEQYF
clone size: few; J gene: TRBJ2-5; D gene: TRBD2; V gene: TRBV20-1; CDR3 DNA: TGCAGTGCTAAGACTGGCGGGGGTAAAGAGACCCAGTACTTC; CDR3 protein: CSAKTGGGKETQYF
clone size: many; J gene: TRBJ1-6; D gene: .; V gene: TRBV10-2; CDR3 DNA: TGCGCCAGCGGACGGGGAGATTCACCCCTCCACTTT; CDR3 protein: CASGRGDSPLHF
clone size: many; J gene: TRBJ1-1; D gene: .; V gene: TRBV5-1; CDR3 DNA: TGCGCCAGCATCTCTCACGCGGGGGCGACTGAAGCTTTCTTT; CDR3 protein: CASISHAGATEAFF
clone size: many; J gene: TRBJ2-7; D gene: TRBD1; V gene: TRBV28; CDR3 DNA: TGTGCCAGCAGTTTCCTTCCGGGACAGGGGCCCTACGAGCAGTACTTC; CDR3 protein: CASSFLPGQGPYEQYF
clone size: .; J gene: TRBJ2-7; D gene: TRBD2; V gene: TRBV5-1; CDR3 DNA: TGCGCCAGCAGCTTCTCCGGGGGGGCTAACGAGCAGTACTTC; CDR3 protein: CASSFSGGANEQYF
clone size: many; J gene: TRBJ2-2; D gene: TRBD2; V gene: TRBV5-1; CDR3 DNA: TGCGCCAGCAGCTATAGCGGGAGTTCGTCTAGCGGGGAGCTGTTTTTT; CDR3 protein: CASSYSGSSSSGELFF
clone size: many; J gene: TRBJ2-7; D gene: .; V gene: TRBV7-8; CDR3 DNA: TGTGCCAGCAGCCCCGGACTCATAGGCTACGAGCAGTACTTC; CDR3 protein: CASSPGLIGYEQYF